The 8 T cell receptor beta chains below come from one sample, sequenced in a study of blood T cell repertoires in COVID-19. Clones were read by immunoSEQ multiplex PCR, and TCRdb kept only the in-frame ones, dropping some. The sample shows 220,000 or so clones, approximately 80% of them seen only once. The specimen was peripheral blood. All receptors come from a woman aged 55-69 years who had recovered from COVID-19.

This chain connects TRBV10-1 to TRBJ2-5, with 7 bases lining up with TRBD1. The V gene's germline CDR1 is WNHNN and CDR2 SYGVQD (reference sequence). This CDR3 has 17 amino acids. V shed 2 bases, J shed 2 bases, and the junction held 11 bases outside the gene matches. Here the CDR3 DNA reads TGCGCCAGCAGTGAGAAACAACAGGGGTCGTCGCAAGAGACCCAGTACTTC. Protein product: CASSEKQQGSSQETQYF.

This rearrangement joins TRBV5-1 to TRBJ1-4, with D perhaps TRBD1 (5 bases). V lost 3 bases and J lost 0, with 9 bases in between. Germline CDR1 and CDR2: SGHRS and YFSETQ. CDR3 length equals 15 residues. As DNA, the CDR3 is TGCGCCAGCAGCTCACAAGGGGCAACTAATGAAAAACTGTTTTTT. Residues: CASSSQGATNEKLFF.

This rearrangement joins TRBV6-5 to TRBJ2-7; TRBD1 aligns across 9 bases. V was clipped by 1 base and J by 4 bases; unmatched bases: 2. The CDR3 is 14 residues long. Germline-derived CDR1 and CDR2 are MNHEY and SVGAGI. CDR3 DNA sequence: TGTGCCAGCAGTTACTGGGACAGGGCTTACGAGCAGTACTTC. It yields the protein CASSYWDRAYEQYF.

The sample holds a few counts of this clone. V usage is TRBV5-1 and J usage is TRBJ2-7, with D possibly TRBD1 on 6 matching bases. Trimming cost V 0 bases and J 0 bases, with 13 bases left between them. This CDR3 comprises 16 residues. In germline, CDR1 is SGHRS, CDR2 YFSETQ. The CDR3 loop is CASSLGGQSHSYEQYF. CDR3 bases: TGCGCCAGCAGCTTGGGGGGGCAGTCGCACTCCTACGAGCAGTACTTC.

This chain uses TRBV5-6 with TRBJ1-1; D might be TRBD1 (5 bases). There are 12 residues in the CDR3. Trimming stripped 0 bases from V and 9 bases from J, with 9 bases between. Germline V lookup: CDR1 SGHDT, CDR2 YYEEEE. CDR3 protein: CASSLAGGKAFF. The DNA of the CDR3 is TGTGCCAGCAGCTTGGCGGGGGGGAAAGCTTTCTTT.

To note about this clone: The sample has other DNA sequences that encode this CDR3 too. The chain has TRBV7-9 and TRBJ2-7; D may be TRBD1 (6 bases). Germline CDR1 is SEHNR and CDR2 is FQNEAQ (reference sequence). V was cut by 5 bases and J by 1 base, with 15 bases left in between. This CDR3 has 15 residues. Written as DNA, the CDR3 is TGTGCCAGCAGCCCCCAGACAGGTCCGTCCTACGAGCAGTACTTC. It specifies CASSPQTGPSYEQYF.

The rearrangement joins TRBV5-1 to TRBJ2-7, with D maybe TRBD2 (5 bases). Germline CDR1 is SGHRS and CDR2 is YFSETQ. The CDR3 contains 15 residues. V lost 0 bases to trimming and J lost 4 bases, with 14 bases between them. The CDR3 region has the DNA TGCGCCAGCAGCTTGGAGGTAGGGTCGGGGTACGAGCAGTACTTC. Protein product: CASSLEVGSGYEQYF. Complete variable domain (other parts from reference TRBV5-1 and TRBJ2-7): KAGVTQTPRYLIKTRGQQVTLSCSPISGHRSVSWYQQTPGQGLQFLFEYFSETQRNKGNFPGRFSGRQFSNSRSEMNVSTLELGDSALYLCASSLEVGSGYEQYFGPGTRLTVT.

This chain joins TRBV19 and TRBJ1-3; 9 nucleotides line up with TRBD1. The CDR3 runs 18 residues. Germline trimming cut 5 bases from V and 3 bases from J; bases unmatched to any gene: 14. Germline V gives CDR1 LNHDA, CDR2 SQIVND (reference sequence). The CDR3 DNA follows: TGTGCCAGTAGTCGTGATGGACAGGGGCTCAACCTTGGAAACACCATATATTTT. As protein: CASSRDGQGLNLGNTIYF.